The source of this T cell receptor beta chain is a study of T cell responses to AZD1222 COVID-19 vaccine. Study findings and constraints: Recipients of AZD1222 seropositive at baseline numbered only six or seven.

As concerns this clone: Its antigen is unidentified.

The protocol was immunoSEQ multiplex PCR, while the TCRdb copy is restricted to in-frame clones and leaves out a portion. The table records about 110,000 clones, 70% to 90% of them present only once. Trimming removed 6 bases at V and 4 bases at J, with 13 bases between. The germline V gene has CDR1 KGHSH and CDR2 LQKENI. This CDR3 contains 14 residues. Pooling covered second doses at about 4 or about 12 weeks. The sample in question was peripheral blood, obtained 28 days after the second AZD1222 dose. This TCR was sampled from an adult who received the AZD1222 COVID-19 vaccine. The J gene is TRBJ1-5, the V gene TRBV18, with D perhaps matching TRBD1 (6 bases). The CDR3 bases are TGTGCCAGCTCGTCCTTGAGGGGGAATCAGCCCCAGCATTTT. This gives the protein CASSSLRGNQPQHF.